The 12 T cell receptor beta chains below were found in one sample sequenced in a study of T cell changes during pregnancy in multiple sclerosis (dated 2019 in TCRdb). The library was obtained by the immunoSEQ multiplex PCR assay. This is the immuneACCESS table as TCRdb keeps it, with only in-frame sequences that have V and J called. A part of the clones is gone; compared with another copy, unresolved V genes explain less than half, and the rest is unexplained. Across this sample there are approximately 84,000 clones, with less than 95% seen only once. Of the sample, 2.5% falls within the top ten clones. This specimen consisted of peripheral blood, obtained in the third trimester of pregnancy. These receptors were taken from a female donor with multiple sclerosis, enrolled in a pregnancy study.

V and J are TRBV10-1 and TRBJ2-3, with D possibly being TRBD1 (6 bases). The CDR3 covers 12 residues. In germline, CDR1 is WNHNN, CDR2 SYGVQD (reference sequence). Trimming took 8 bases from V and 10 from J, leaving 16 bases between them. The CDR3 is CASGESGVSQYF. Here the CDR3 DNA reads TGCGCCAGCGGGGAATCAGGGGTTTCGCAGTATTTT.

The V gene is TRBV5-1, the J gene TRBJ2-7, with TRBD1 matching 7 bases. The germline gives CDR1 SGHRS, CDR2 YFSETQ. This CDR3 is 17 amino acids long. J gave up 2 bases and V 2 bases, and 13 bases lay outside the gene matches. The CDR3, as DNA: TGCGCCAGCAGCTTAAGTAAAGTTGGACAGGTAACCTACGAGCAGTACTTC. This translates into CASSLSKVGQVTYEQYF.

The V gene is TRBV28, the J gene TRBJ2-3; possible D gene TRBD2, 6 bases. The germline V gene encodes CDR1 MDHEN and CDR2 SYDVKM. The length of the CDR3 is 15 residues. Between the trimmed V and J ends, which lost 5 bases and 4 bases, there was a span of 16 bases. This CDR3 reads CASSPAGGAADTQYF. CDR3 sequence (DNA): TGTGCCAGCAGTCCCGCTGGAGGGGCTGCAGATACGCAGTATTTT.

The J gene is TRBJ2-1, the V gene TRBV6-5; possible D gene TRBD2, 7 bases. This CDR3 comprises 14 residues. Germline assignment: CDR1 MNHEY and CDR2 SVGAGI. V was pared by 2 bases and J by 5 bases, with 10 bases between. In DNA, the CDR3 is TGTGCCAGCAGTTACGCGGGGGCAAACAATGAGCAGTTCTTC. Translation: CASSYAGANNEQFF.

The CDR3 here is CASSAYRDQNEKLFF. CDR3 sequence (DNA): TGTGCCAGCAGCGCGTACAGGGATCAAAATGAAAAACTGTTTTTT. The chain recombines TRBV5-4 with TRBJ1-4; a weak D match, TRBD1 (6 bases). This CDR3 spans 15 amino acids. V gave up 4 bases and J gave up 5 bases, with 15 bases separating them. Germline CDR1 is SGHNT and CDR2 is YYREEE (reference sequence).

The rearrangement uses TRBV18 and TRBJ2-1, with 7 bases that match TRBD2. The germline gives CDR1 KGHSH, CDR2 LQKENI. V dropped 0 bases and J dropped 5; count of bases not matched to a gene: 7. The CDR3 length is 16 residues. The CDR3 coding sequence is TGTGCCAGCTCACCACCGGTTACTAGCGAGAACAATGAGCAGTTCTTC. The encoded protein is CASSPPVTSENNEQFF.

For the CDR3, the DNA is TGCGCCAGCAGCCAAATTGGCACGCAGGGCTATGGCTACACCTTC. Protein product: CASSQIGTQGYGYTF. V and J are TRBV4-1 and TRBJ1-2; a weak D match, TRBD1 (5 bases). Germline lookup yields CDR1 MGHRA and CDR2 YSYEKL. CDR3 length: 15 residues. Trimming took off 2 bases at V and 4 bases at J, with 14 bases between the two ends.

V usage is TRBV2 and J usage is TRBJ1-4, with 10 bases lining up with TRBD1. The J segment lost 4 bases and the V segment lost 6 bases, leaving 5 bases of the junction unmatched. The CDR3 sequence is 15 residues long. Germline CDR1 reads SNHLY; CDR2 reads FYNNEI. CDR3: CASSKDRGHNEKLFF. Written as DNA, the CDR3 is TGTGCCAGCAGCAAAGACAGGGGGCATAATGAAAAACTGTTTTTT.

The J gene is TRBJ2-1, the V gene TRBV2, with 10 positions matching TRBD2. Germline trimming cut 4 bases from V and 0 bases from J; bases unmatched to any gene: 3. In germline, CDR1 is SNHLY, CDR2 FYNNEI. The CDR3 loop spans 16 amino acids. As DNA, the CDR3 is TGTGCCAGCAGTGGACTAGCGGGCGCCTCCTACAATGAGCAGTTCTTC. Translated, it gives CASSGLAGASYNEQFF.

V gene TRBV14 combines with J gene TRBJ2-3; 7 bases line up with TRBD1. Trimming removed 4 bases from V and 6 bases from J; junction bases left unmatched: 16. The CDR3 sequence is 17 residues long. Per germline, CDR1 SGHDN and CDR2 FVKESK. In DNA, the CDR3 is TGTGCCAGCAGCCCGAGACAGGGTCTTATCCGTTTGGATACGCAGTATTTT. It translates to CASSPRQGLIRLDTQYF.

The genes are TRBV7-8 and TRBJ2-4; 7 nucleotides match TRBD1. The CDR3 runs 15 residues. Germline V gene lookup returns CDR1 SGHVS and CDR2 FQNEAQ. J lost 4 bases, V lost 5 bases, and 8 bases had no gene match. The CDR3: CASSRGRDSKNIQYF. CDR3 sequence (DNA): TGTGCCAGCAGCCGGGGTCGGGACAGTAAAAACATTCAGTACTTC.

This clone showed up just once. The genes are TRBV7-6 and TRBJ2-3; TRBD2 agrees at 8 bases. Germline CDR1 and CDR2: SGHVS and FNYEAQ. V lost 5 bases, J lost 3 bases, and 10 bases stayed unmatched. This CDR3 has 16 residues. This CDR3 reads CASSTFSGAATDTQYF. The CDR3 DNA follows: TGTGCCAGCAGCACCTTTAGCGGGGCAGCAACAGATACGCAGTATTTT.